This TCR beta chain was documented in a study of human T cells and chemical hapten exposure. There are a few counts of this clonotype. Time point reported: patch test 1, 2 weeks after DPC sensitization. As to treatment: therapeutic diphenylcyclopropenone sensitization with weekly scalp DPC. Blood draws came first, before each patch test. V lost 3 bases and J lost 5; bases outside the gene matches: 0. The CDR3 contains 14 residues. Germline V gene data show CDR1 as SNHLY and CDR2 as FYNNEI. It was the library that attached unique molecular identifiers to individual cDNA molecules. TCRdb fed the RACE reads into MiXCR, producing one record per CDR3 protein. The sample shows around 190,000 distinct CDR3 sequences, approximately 20% of them seen only once.

The chain employs TRBV2 and TRBJ2-2; 10 positions match TRBD2. Sequencing was performed on whole blood, taken in connection with sensitization to the hapten diphenylcyclopropenone (DPC). The source is a woman aged 45-60 years with alopecia areata. Some clones in this sample may be carry-over from other donors' samples. The CDR3 DNA follows: TGTGCCAGCAGTGAGGGACTAGCGACCGGGGAGCTGTTTTTT. It codes for CASSEGLATGELFF.